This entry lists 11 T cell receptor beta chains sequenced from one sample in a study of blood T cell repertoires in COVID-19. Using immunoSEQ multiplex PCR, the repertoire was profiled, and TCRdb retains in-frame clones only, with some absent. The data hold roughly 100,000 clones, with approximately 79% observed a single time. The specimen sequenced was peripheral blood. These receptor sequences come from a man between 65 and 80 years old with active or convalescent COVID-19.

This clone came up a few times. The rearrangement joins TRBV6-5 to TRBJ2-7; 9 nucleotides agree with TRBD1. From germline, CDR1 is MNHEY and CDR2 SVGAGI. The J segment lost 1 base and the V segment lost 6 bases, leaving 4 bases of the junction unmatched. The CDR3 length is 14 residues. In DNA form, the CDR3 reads TGTGCCAGCAGACGGACAGGGGATTCCTACGAGCAGTACTTC. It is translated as CASRRTGDSYEQYF.

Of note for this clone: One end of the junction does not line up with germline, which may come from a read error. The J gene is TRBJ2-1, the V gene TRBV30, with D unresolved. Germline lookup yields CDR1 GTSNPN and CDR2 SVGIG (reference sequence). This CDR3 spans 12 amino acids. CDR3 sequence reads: CAWSDSYDEQFF. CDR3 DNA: TGTGCCTGGAGTGATAGCTACGATGAGCAGTTCTTC.

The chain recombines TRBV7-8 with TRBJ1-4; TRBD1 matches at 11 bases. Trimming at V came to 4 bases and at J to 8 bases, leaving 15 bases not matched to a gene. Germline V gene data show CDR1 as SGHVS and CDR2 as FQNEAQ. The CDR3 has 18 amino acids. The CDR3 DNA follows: TGTGCCAGCAGCTCCAAAGGCAGAAGGGGGACAGGGGGAGAAAAACTGTTTTTT. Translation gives CASSSKGRRGTGGEKLFF.

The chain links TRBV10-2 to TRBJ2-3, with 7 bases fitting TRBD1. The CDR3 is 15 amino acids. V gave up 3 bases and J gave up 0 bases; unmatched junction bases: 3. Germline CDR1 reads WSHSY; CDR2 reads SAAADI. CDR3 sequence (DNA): TGCGCCAGCAGTGACAAACAGGGGAGCACAGATACGCAGTATTTT. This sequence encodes CASSDKQGSTDTQYF.

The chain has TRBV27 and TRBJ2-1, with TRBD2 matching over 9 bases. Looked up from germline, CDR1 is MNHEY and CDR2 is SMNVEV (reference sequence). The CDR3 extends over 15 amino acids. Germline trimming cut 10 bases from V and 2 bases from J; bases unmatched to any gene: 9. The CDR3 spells CATNSGTSPYNEQFF. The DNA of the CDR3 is TGTGCCACCAATTCCGGGACTAGCCCCTACAATGAGCAGTTCTTC.

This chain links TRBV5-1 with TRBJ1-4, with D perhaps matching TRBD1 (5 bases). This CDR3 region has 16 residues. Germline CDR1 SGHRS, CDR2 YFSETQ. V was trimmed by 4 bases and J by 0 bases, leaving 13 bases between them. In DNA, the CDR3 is TGCGCCAGCAGCGGACATCAGGGTGCAACTAATGAAAAACTGTTTTTT. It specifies CASSGHQGATNEKLFF.

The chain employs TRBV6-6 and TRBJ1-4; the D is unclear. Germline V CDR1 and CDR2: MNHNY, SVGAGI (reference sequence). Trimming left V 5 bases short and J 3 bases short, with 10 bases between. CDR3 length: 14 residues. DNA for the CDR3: TGTGCCAGCAGTACAAGAGGGTCTAATGAAAAACTGTTTTTT. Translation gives CASSTRGSNEKLFF.

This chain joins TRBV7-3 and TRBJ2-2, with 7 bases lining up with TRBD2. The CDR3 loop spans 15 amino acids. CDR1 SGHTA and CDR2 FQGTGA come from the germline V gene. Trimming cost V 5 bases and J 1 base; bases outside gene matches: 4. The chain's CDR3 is CASSPSSGNTGELFF. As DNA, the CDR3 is TGTGCCAGCAGCCCCTCTAGCGGGAACACCGGGGAGCTGTTTTTT.

The CDR3 sequence: CASRTGGGYGYTF. The CDR3 region has the DNA TGTGCCAGCAGGACAGGGGGCGGATATGGCTACACCTTC. This chain links TRBV6-5 with TRBJ1-2, with TRBD1 identical over 10 bases. The V segment lost 6 bases and the J segment 5 bases; nucleotides outside the gene matches: 3. Per germline, CDR1 MNHEY and CDR2 SVGAGI. This CDR3 is built from 13 residues.

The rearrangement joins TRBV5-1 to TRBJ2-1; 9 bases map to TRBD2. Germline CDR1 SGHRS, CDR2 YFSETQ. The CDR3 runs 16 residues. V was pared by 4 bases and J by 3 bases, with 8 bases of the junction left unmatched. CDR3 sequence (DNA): TGCGCCAGCAGCATAATAGCGGGAGTGGGCTACAATGAGCAGTTCTTC. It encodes CASSIIAGVGYNEQFF.

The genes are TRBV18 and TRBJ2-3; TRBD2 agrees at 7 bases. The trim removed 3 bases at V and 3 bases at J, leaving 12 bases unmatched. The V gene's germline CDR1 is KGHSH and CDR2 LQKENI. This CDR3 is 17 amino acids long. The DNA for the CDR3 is TGTGCCAGCTCACCCGCCTCTTGGGGGGGGAGAACAGATACGCAGTATTTT. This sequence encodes CASSPASWGGRTDTQYF.